The T cell receptor beta chain described here comes from a study of blood T cell repertoires in COVID-19. Study processing details: From reference gene primer amplification, estimates of nucleated cell counts were derived. TCRdb's copy holds only in-frame clones and misses some; the assay was immunoSEQ multiplex PCR. The DNA gave D and trimming, while V, J and clone size come from that table. The top ten clones hold approximately 0.8% of a sample with some 150,000 clones, around nine tenths of them seen once. Across 24 US areas, participants ranged in age from 18 to 89 years. Cohorts were based on clinical histories the participants reported. Cohort 3 recovery required two negative PCRs, clearance, or symptom resolution. Germline loops: CDR1 MNHEY, CDR2 SVGAGI. V lost 6 bases and J lost 2; bases outside the gene matches: 5. The CDR3 runs 14 residues.

This sequence originates from a woman aged 18-30 years who had recovered from COVID-19. V and J are TRBV6-5 and TRBJ2-3, with 7 bases that match TRBD1. Sequencing used PBMCs or T cells enriched from blood (not recorded which). The CDR3 sequence is CASRPGTVTDTQYF. The CDR3 DNA is TGTGCCAGCAGACCCGGGACAGTCACAGATACGCAGTATTTT.